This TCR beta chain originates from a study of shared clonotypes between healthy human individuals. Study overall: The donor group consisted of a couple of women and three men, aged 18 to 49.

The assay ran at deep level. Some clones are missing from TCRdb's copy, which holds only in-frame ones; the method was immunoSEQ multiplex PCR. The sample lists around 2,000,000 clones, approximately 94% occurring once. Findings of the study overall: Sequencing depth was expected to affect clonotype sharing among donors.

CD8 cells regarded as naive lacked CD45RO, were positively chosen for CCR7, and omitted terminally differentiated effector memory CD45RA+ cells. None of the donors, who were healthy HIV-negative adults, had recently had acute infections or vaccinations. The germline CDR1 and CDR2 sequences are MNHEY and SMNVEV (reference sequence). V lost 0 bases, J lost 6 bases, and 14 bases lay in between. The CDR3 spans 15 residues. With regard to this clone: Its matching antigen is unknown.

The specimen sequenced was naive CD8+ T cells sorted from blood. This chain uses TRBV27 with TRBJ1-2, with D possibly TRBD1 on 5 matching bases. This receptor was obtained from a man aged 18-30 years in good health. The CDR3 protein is CASSLSGRGGDGYTF. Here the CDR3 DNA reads TGTGCCAGCAGTTTATCGGGTCGGGGGGGTGATGGCTACACCTTC.